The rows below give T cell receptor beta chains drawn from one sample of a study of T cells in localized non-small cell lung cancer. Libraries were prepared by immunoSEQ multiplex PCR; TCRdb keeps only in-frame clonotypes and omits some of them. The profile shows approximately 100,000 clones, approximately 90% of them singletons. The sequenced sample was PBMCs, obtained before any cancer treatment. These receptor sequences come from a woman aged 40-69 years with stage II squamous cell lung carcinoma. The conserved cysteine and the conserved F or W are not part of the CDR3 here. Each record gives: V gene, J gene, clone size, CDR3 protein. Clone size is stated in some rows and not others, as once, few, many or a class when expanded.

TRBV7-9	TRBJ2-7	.	ASSSALPRQGLITYEQY
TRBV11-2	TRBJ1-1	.	ASSLESDRNTEAF
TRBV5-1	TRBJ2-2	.	ASSLGASGTGELF
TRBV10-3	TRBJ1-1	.	AISAPSGGTEAF
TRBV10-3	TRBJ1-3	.	AISENGNTIY
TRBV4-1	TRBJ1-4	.	ASSQFWGGEKLF
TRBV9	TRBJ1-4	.	ASSAGTAATNEKLF
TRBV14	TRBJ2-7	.	ASSLLAGTYEQY
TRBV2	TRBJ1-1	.	ASSVWTANTEAF
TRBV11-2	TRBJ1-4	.	ASSGAGQGKLF
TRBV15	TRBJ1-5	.	ATSRGNQPQH
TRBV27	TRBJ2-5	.	ASRGLETQY
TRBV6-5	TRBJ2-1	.	ASSVRTRDEQF
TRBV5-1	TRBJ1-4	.	ASSRDFRTNEKLF
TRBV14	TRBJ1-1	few	ASSRTGNTEAF